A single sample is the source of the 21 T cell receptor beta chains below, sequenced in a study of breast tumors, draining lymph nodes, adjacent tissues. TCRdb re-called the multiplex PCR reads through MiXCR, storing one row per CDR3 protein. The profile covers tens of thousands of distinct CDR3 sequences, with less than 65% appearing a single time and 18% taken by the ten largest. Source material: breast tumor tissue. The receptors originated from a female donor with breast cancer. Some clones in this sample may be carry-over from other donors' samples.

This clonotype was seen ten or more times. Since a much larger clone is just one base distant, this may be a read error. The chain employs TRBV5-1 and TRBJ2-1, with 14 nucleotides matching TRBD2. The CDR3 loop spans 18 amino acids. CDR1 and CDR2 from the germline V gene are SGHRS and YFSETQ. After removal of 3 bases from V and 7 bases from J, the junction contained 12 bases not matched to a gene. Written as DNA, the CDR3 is TGCGCCAGCAGCTGGGGGACTAGCGGGAGCGCCTCTTTGAATGAGCAGTTCTTC. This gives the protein CASSWGTSGSASLNEQFF.

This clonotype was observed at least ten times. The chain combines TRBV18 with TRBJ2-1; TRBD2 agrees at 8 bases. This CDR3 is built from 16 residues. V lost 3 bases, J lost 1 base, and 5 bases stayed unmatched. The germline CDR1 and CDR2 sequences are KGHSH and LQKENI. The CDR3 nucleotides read TGTGCCAGCTCACCCCAAAGCGGGAGTTCCTACAATGAGCAGTTCTTC. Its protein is CASSPQSGSSYNEQFF.

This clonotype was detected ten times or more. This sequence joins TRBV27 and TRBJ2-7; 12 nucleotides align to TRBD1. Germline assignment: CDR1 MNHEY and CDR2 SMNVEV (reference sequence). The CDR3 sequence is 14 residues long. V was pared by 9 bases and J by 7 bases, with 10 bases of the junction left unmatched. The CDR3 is CASGPGTGGFEQYF. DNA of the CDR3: TGTGCCAGTGGTCCAGGGACAGGGGGCTTTGAGCAGTACTTC.

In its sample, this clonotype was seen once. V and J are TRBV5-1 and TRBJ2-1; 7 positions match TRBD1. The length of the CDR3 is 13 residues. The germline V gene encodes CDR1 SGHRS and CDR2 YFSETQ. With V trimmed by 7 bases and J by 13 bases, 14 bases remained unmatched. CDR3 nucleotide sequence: TGCGCCAGCGGAAACAGGGGTAACTTCGACCAGTTCTTC. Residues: CASGNRGNFDQFF.

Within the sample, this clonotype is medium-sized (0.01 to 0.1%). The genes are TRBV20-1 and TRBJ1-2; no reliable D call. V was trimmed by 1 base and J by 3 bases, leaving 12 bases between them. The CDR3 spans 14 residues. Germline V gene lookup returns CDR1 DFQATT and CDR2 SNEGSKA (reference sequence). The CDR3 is CSARAVGRDYGYTF. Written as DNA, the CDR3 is TGCAGTGCTAGAGCTGTGGGCAGAGACTATGGCTACACCTTC.

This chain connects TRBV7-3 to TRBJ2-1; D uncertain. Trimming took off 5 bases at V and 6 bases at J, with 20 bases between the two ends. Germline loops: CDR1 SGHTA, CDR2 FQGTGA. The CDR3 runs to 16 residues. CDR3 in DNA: TGTGCCAGCAGCCCCCGGCTGTTTTCCCTTGTCAATGAGCAGTTCTTC. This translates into CASSPRLFSLVNEQFF.

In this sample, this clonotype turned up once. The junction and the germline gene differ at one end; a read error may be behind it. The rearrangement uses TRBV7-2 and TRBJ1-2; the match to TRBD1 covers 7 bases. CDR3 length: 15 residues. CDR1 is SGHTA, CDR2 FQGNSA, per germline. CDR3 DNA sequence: TGTGCCAGCAGCACACCGGGACAGCACAAGGGTGGCTACCCCTTC. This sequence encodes CASSTPGQHKGGYPF.

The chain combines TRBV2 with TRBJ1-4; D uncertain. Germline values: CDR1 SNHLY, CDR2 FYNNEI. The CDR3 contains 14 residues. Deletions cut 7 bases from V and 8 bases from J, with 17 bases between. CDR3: CASKYTTNLEKLFF. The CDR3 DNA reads TGTGCCAGCAAATACACGACTAATTTGGAAAAACTGTTTTTT.

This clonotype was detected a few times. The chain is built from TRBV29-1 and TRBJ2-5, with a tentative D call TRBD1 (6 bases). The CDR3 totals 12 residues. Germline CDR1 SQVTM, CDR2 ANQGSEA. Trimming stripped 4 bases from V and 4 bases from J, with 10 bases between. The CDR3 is CSVGAGAETQYF. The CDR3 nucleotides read TGCAGCGTTGGGGCAGGGGCAGAGACCCAGTACTTC.

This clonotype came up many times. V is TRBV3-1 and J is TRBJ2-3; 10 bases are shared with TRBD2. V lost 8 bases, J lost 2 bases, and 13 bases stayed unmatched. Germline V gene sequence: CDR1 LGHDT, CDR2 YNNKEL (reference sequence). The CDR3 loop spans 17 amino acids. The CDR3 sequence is CASGPRSGLADTDTQYF. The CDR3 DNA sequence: TGTGCCAGCGGACCCCGGAGTGGACTAGCGGACACAGATACGCAGTATTTT.

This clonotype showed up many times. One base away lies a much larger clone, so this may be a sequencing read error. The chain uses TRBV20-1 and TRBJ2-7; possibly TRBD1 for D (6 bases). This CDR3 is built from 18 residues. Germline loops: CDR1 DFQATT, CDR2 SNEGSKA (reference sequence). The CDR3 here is CNARPSYRDTGFFNEQYF. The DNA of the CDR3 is TGCAATGCTAGACCCAGTTACCGGGACACGGGGTTTTTCAACGAGCAGTACTTC.

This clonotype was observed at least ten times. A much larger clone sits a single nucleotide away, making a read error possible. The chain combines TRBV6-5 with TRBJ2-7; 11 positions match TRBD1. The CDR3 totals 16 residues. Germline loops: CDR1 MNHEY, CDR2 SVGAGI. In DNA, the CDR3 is TGTGCCAGCAGTTACGCTCGGACAGGGGGCAGGTACGAGCGGTACTTC. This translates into CASSYARTGGRYERYF.

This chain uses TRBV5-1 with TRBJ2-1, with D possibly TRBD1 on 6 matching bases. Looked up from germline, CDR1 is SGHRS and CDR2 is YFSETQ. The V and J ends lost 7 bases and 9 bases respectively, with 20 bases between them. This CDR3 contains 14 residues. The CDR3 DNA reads TGCGCCAGCCGCTGGGACCCAATACAGGGTGAGCAGTTCTTC. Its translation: CASRWDPIQGEQFF.

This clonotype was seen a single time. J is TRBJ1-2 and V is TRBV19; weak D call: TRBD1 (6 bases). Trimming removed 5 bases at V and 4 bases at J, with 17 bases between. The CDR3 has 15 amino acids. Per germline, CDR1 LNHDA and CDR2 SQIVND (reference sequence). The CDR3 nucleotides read TGTGCCAGTAGTCAAGACAGGCGCCGAACCTATGGCTACACCTTC. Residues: CASSQDRRRTYGYTF.

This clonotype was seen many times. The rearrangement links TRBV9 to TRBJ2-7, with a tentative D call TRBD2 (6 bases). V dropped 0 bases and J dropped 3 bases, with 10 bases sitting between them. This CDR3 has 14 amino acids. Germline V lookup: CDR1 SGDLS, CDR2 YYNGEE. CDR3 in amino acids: CASSVAFGGYEQYF. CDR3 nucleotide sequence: TGTGCCAGCAGCGTAGCATTCGGGGGCTACGAGCAGTACTTC.

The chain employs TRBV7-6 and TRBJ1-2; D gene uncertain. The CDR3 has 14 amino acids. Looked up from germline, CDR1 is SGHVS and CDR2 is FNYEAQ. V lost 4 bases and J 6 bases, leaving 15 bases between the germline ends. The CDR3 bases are TGTGCCAGCAGCTCCCCCCCTAAAATCGATGGCTACACCTTC. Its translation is CASSSPPKIDGYTF.

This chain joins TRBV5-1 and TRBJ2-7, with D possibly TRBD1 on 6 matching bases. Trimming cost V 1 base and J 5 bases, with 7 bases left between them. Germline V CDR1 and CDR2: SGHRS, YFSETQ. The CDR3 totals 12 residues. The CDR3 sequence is CASSLQGNEQYF. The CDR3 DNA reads TGCGCCAGCAGCTTGCAGGGGAACGAGCAGTACTTC.

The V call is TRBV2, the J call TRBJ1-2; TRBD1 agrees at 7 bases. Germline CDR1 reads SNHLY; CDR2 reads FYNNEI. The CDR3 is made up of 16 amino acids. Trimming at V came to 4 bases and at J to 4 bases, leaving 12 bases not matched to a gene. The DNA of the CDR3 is TGTGCCAGCAGTGCCTCCCGGGGGGGGACAGTCTATGGCTACACCTTC. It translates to CASSASRGGTVYGYTF.

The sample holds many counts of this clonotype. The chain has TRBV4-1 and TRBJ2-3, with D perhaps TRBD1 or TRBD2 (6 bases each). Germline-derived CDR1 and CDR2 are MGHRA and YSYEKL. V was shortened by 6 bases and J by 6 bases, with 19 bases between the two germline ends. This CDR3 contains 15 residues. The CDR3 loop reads CASRDKTGAGDTQYF. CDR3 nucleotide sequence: TGCGCCAGCAGGGATAAAACGGGGGCGGGCGATACGCAGTATTTT.

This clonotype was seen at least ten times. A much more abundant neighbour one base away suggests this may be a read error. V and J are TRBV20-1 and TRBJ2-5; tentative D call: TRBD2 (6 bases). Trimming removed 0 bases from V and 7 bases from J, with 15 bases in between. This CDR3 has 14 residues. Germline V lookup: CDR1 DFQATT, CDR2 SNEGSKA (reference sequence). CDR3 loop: CSAREGVGGATQYF. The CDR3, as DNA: TGCAGTGCTAGAGAGGGCGTGGGGGGAGCGACCCAGTACTTC.

The CDR3 region is CSATSGQGDSPLHF. The CDR3 bases are TGCAGTGCTACGTCTGGACAGGGAGATTCACCCCTCCACTTT. The rearrangement uses TRBV20-1 and TRBJ1-6; 8 bases agree with TRBD1. The CDR3 totals 14 residues. Germline CDR1 is DFQATT and CDR2 is SNEGSKA (reference sequence). Germline trimming cut 4 bases from V and 8 bases from J; bases unmatched to any gene: 7.